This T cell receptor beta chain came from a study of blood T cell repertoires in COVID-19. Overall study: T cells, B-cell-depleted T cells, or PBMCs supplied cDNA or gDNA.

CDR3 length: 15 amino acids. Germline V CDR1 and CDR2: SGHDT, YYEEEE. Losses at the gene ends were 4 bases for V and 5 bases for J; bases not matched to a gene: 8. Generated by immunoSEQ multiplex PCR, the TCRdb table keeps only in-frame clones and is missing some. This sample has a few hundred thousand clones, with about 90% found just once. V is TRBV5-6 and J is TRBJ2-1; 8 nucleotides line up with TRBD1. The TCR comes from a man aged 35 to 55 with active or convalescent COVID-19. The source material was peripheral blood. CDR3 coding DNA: TGTGCCAGCAGCGCTGGACAGGGTTGGGACAATGAGCAGTTCTTC. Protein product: CASSAGQGWDNEQFF.